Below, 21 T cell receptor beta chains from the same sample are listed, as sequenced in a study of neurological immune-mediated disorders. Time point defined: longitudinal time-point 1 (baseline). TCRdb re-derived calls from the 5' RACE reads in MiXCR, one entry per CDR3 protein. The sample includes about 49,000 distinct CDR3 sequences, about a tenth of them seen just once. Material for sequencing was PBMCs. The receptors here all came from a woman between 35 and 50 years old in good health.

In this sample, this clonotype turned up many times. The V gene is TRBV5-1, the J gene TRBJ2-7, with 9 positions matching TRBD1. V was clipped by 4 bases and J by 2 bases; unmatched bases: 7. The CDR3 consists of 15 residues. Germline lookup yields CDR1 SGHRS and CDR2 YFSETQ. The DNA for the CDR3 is TGCGCCAGCAGCCCTCCCGGGACAGGGACCTACGAGCAGTACTTC. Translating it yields CASSPPGTGTYEQYF.

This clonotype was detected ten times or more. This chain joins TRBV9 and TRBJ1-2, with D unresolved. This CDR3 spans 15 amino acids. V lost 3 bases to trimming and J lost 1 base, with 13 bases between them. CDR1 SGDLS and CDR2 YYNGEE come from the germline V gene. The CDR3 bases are TGTGCCAGCAGCGAACAGCCGGCCCTTAACTATGGCTACACCTTC. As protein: CASSEQPALNYGYTF.

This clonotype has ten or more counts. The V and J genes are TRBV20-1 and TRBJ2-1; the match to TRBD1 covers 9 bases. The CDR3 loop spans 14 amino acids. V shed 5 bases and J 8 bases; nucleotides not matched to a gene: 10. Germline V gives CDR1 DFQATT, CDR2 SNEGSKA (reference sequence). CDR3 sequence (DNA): TGCAGTGCTTTGGGACAGGGTCTCCAATATGAGCAGTTCTTC. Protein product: CSALGQGLQYEQFF.

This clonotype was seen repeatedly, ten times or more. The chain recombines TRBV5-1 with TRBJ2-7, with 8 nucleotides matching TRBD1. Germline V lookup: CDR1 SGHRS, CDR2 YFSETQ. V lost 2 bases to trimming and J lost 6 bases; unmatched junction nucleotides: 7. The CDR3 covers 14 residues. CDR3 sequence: CASSFFDRGAEQYF. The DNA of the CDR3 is TGCGCCAGCAGCTTCTTTGACAGGGGAGCCGAGCAGTACTTC.

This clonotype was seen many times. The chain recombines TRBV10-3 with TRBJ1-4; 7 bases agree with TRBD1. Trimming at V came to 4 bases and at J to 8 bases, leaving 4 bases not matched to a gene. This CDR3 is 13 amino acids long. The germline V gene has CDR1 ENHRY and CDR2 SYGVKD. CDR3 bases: TGTGCCATCAGTGGACAGGGAGGGGAAAAACTGTTTTTT. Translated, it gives CAISGQGGEKLFF.

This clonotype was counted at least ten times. The CDR3 region has the DNA TGTGCCAGCAGCTTATCTAGCGGGGGAGTCTACGAGCAGTACTTC. Translation gives CASSLSSGGVYEQYF. The chain couples TRBV7-3 to TRBJ2-7; 10 bases align to TRBD2. J lost 3 bases, V lost 2 bases, and 4 bases had no gene match. Looked up from germline, CDR1 is SGHTA and CDR2 is FQGTGA. The CDR3 is 15 amino acids.

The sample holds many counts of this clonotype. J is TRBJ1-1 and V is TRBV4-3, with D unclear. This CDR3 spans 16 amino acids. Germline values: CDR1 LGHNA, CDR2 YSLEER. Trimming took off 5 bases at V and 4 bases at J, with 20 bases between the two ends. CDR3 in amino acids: CASSSRNEAGGTEAFF. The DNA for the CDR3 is TGCGCCAGCAGCAGCAGGAACGAGGCTGGCGGCACTGAAGCTTTCTTT.

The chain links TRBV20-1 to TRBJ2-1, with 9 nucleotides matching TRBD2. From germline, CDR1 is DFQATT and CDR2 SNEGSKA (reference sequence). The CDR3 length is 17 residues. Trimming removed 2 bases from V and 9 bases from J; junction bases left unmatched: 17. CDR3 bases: TGCAGTGCTAGAAGTCCGCGTAGGAGCGGGGGGCGCGGTGAGCAGTTCTTC. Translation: CSARSPRRSGGRGEQFF.

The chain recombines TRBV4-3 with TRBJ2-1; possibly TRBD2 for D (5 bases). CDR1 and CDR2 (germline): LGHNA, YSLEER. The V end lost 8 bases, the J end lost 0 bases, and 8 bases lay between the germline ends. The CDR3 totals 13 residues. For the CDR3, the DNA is TGCGCCAGCTCCCGGGACTCCTACAATGAGCAGTTCTTC. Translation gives CASSRDSYNEQFF.

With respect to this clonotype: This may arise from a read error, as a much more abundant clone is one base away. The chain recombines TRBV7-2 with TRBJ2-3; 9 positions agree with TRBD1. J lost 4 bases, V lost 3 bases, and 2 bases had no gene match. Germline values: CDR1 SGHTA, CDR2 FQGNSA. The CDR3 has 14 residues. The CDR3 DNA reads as TGTGCCAGCAGCTTGAGACAGGGGGCAGATACGCAGTATTTT. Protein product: CASSLRQGADTQYF.

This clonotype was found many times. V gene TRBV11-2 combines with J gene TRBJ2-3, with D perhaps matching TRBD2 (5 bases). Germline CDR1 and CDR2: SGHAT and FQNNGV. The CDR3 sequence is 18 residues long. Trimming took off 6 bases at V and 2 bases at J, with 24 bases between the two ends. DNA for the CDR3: TGTGCCAGCAGTCTCCTTCCCCCTAGCAGAACTTACACAGATACGCAGTATTTT. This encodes CASSLLPPSRTYTDTQYF.

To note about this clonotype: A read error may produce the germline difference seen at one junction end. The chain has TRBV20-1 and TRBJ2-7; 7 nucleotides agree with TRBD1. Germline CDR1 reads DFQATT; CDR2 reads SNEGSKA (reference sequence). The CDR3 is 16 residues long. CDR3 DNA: TGCACTGCTAGGGCCGCGACAGGGAAATTCCTTTACGAGCAGTACTTC. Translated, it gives CTARAATGKFLYEQYF.

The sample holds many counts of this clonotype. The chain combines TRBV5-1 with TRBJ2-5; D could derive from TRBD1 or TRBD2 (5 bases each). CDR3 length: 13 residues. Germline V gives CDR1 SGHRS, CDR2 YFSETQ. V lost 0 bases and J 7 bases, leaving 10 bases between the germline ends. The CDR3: CASSLGDGGTQYF. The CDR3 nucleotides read TGCGCCAGCAGCTTGGGGGACGGTGGGACCCAGTACTTC.

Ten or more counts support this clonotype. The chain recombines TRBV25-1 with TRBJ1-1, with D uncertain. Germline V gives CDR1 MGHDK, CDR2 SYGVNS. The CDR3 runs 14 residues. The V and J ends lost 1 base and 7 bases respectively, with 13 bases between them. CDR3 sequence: CASSESSRVGEAFF. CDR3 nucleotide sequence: TGTGCCAGCAGTGAATCTAGCCGGGTGGGTGAAGCTTTCTTT.

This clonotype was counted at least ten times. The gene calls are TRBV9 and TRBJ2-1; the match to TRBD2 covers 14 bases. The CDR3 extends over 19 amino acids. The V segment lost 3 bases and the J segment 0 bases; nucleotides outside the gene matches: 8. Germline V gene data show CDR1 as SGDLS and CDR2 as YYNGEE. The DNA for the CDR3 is TGTGCCAGCAGCGCCATGACTAGCGGGAGGGTTAGCTCCTACAATGAGCAGTTCTTC. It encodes CASSAMTSGRVSSYNEQFF. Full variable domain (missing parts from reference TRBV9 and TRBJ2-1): DSGVTQTPKHLITATGQRVTLRCSPRSGDLSVYWYQQSLDQGLQFLIQYYNGEERAKGNILERFSAQQFPDLHSELNLSSLELGDSALYFCASSAMTSGRVSSYNEQFFGPGTRLTVL.

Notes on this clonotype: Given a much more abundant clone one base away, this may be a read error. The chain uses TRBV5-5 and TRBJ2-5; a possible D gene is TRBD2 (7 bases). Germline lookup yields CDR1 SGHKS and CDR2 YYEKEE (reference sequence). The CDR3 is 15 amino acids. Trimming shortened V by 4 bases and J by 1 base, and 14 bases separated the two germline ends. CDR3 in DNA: TGTGCCAGCAGCCGAAGAAGGGGGGGCCAAGAGACCCAGTACTTC. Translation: CASSRRRGGQETQYF.

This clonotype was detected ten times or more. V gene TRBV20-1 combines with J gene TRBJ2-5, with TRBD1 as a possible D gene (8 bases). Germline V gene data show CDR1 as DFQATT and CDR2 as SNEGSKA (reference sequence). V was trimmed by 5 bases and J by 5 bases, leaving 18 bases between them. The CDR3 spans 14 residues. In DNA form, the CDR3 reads TGCAGTGCTCTCCCGAAACAGGGGGGGGAGACCCAGTACTTC. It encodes CSALPKQGGETQYF.

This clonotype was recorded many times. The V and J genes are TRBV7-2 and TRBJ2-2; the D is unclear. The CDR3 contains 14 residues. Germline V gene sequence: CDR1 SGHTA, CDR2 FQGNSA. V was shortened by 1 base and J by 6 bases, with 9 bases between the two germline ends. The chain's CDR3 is CASSLGPRSGELFF. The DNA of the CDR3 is TGTGCCAGCAGCTTAGGCCCGCGGTCCGGGGAGCTGTTTTTT.

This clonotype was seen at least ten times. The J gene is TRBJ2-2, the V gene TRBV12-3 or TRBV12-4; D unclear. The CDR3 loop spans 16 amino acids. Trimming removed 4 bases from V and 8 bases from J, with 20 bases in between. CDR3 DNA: TGTGCCAGCAGTTACCCCTCCTTACAACCAAGAGGGGAGCTGTTTTTT. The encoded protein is CASSYPSLQPRGELFF.

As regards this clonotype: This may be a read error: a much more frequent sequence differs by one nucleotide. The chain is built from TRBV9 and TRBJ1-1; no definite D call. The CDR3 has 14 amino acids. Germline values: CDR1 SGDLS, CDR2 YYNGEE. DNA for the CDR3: TGTGCCATCAGCGACGGAGAGTTGAACACTGAAGCTTTCTTT. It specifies CAISDGELNTEAFF.

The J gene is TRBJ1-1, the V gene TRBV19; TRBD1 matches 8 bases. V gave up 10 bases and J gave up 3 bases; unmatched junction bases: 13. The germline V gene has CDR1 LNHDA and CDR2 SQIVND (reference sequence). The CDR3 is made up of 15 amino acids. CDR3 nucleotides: TGTGCCATCTCGATAGGGCAGGGGGCGGACACTGAAGCTTTCTTT. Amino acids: CAISIGQGADTEAFF.